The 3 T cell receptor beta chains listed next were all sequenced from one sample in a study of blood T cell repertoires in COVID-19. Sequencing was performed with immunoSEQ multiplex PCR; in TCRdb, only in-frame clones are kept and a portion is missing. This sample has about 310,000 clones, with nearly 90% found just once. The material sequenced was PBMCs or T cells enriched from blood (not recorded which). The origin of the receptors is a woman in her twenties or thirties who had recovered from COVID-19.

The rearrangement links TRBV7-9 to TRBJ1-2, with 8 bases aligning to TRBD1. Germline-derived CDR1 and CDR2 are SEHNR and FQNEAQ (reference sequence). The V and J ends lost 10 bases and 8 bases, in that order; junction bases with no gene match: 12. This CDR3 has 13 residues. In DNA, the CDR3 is TGTGCCATTATTTCGGGGACAGGTTTCGGCTACACCTTC. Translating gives CAIISGTGFGYTF. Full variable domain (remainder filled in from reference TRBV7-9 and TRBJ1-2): DTGVSQNPRHKITKRGQNVTFRCDPISEHNRLYWYRQTLGQGPEFLTYFQNEAQLEKSRLLSDRFSAERPKGSFSTLEIQRTEQGDSAMYLCAIISGTGFGYTFGSGTRLTVV.

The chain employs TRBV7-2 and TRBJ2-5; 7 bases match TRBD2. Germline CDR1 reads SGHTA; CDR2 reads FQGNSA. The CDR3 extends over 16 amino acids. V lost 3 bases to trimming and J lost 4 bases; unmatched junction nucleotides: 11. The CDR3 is CASSFRRAGILETQYF. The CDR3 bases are TGTGCCAGCAGCTTTCGGCGAGCGGGGATCCTAGAGACCCAGTACTTC.

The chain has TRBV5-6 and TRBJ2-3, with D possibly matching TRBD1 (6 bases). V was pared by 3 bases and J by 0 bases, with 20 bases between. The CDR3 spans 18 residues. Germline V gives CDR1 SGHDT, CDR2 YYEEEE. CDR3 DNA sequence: TGTGCCAGCAGCTGGCCCAGGGGAACTCGTTCTAGCACAGATACGCAGTATTTT. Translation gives CASSWPRGTRSSTDTQYF. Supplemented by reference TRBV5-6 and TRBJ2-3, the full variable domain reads DAGVTQSPTHLIKTRGQQVTLRCSPKSGHDTVSWYQQALGQGPQFIFQYYEEEERQRGNFPDRFSGHQFPNYSSELNVNALLLGDSALYLCASSWPRGTRSSTDTQYFGPGTRLTVL.